The 32 T cell receptor beta chains below all came from one sample that was sequenced in a study of control samples from healthy donors and cancer patients. Using immunoSEQ multiplex PCR, the repertoire was profiled, and TCRdb retains in-frame clones only, with some absent. The sample has about 75,000 clones, more than 75% seen once. Sequenced input: blood. All receptors come from a man aged 45-65 years in good health.

This chain links TRBV4-3 with TRBJ2-7; no clear D gene. Germline V gives CDR1 LGHNA, CDR2 YSLEER. This CDR3 region has 14 residues. V was clipped by 0 bases and J by 2 bases, with 8 bases between them. CDR3 DNA sequence: TGCGCCAGCAGCCAAGAGTTTCCGGCCTACGAGCAGTACTTC. The encoded protein is CASSQEFPAYEQYF.

This clone has just one count. J is TRBJ2-6 and V is TRBV4-3, with a possible D match to TRBD1 (5 bases). Trimming cost V 3 bases and J 2 bases, with 14 bases left between them. This CDR3 has 17 amino acids. Germline V lookup: CDR1 LGHNA, CDR2 YSLEER. The CDR3 DNA reads as TGCGCCAGCAGCCAGTCGCCAGGGTCCCCTGGGGCCAACGTCCTGACTTTC. It specifies CASSQSPGSPGANVLTF.

The V gene is TRBV19, the J gene TRBJ2-7; possible D gene TRBD2, 7 bases. This CDR3 comprises 14 residues. Germline CDR1 and CDR2: LNHDA and SQIVND (reference sequence). Between the trimmed V and J ends, which lost 4 bases and 6 bases, there was a span of 16 bases. The CDR3 sequence is CASSTVQGGGEQYF. Written as DNA, the CDR3 is TGTGCCAGTAGTACAGTACAGGGAGGGGGCGAGCAGTACTTC.

This clone was seen a single time. The chain joins TRBV11-2 to TRBJ2-4; a possible D gene is TRBD2 (6 bases). Trimming left V 4 bases short and J 0 bases short, with 16 bases between. CDR3 length: 17 amino acids. Looked up from germline, CDR1 is SGHAT and CDR2 is FQNNGV. The CDR3 here is CASSSLTGSLAKNIQYF. In DNA form, the CDR3 reads TGTGCCAGCAGCTCACTAACCGGGAGTCTAGCCAAAAACATTCAGTACTTC.

The chain employs TRBV4-1 and TRBJ1-4, with 10 bases aligning to TRBD1. This CDR3 spans 14 amino acids. Germline loops: CDR1 MGHRA, CDR2 YSYEKL. J was trimmed by 5 bases and V by 8 bases; bases with no gene match: 5. CDR3 protein: CASGTGALNEKLFF. DNA for the CDR3: TGCGCCAGCGGGACAGGGGCCTTAAATGAAAAACTGTTTTTT.

CDR3 in amino acids: CASSTGDRQYF. Written as DNA, the CDR3 is TGTGCCAGCTCTACCGGGGACAGACAGTACTTC. The chain couples TRBV5-6 to TRBJ2-7; 7 positions match TRBD1. CDR3 length: 11 residues. The germline V gene has CDR1 SGHDT and CDR2 YYEEEE. V was pared by 7 bases and J by 10 bases, with 8 bases of the junction left unmatched.

The rearrangement joins TRBV18 to TRBJ2-3; 10 bases are a match to TRBD2. V lost 3 bases to trimming and J lost 6 bases; unmatched junction nucleotides: 12. This CDR3 is built from 17 residues. Germline CDR1 is KGHSH and CDR2 is LQKENI. This CDR3 reads CASSPGLALGHRDTQYF. CDR3 coding DNA: TGTGCCAGCTCACCGGGACTAGCGCTGGGACATCGGGATACGCAGTATTTT.

This clone has only one observation. V gene TRBV27 combines with J gene TRBJ2-2, with 7 positions matching TRBD1. This CDR3 is built from 15 residues. The junction had 3 bases not matched to a gene; V was cut back by 0 bases and J by 5 bases. Germline assignment: CDR1 MNHEY and CDR2 SMNVEV (reference sequence). CDR3 sequence (DNA): TGTGCCAGCAGTTTATCGCCGACAGGGACCGGGGAGCTGTTTTTT. It is translated as CASSLSPTGTGELFF.

The chain has TRBV5-1 and TRBJ2-4; 10 nucleotides agree with TRBD2. Germline lookup yields CDR1 SGHRS and CDR2 YFSETQ. V lost 2 bases and J lost 5; bases outside the gene matches: 4. The CDR3 has 15 residues. As DNA, the CDR3 is TGCGCCAGCAGCTTATCTAGCGGGGGCCAAAACATTCAGTACTTC. It specifies CASSLSSGGQNIQYF.

The V and J genes are TRBV24-1 and TRBJ2-3, with 12 bases matching TRBD2. Germline V lookup: CDR1 KGHDR, CDR2 SFDVKD. Trimming removed 4 bases from V and 6 bases from J; junction bases left unmatched: 7. This CDR3 spans 16 amino acids. The chain's CDR3 is CATSDGLAGTWDTQYF. The CDR3 region has the DNA TGTGCCACCAGTGACGGACTAGCGGGAACATGGGATACGCAGTATTTT.

V usage is TRBV24-1 and J usage is TRBJ2-1; D is ambiguous. In germline, CDR1 is KGHDR, CDR2 SFDVKD. Trimming left V 4 bases short and J 0 bases short, with 15 bases between. This CDR3 spans 17 amino acids. The CDR3 here is CATSDPKVTSSYNEQFF. The CDR3, as DNA: TGTGCCACCAGTGACCCCAAAGTGACAAGCTCCTACAATGAGCAGTTCTTC.

The chain combines TRBV2 with TRBJ2-7; TRBD1 or TRBD2 may be the D gene (9 bases each). Trimming stripped 3 bases from V and 6 bases from J, with 18 bases between. This CDR3 is built from 15 residues. The germline V gene has CDR1 SNHLY and CDR2 FYNNEI. The CDR3 sequence: CASSDGGRGQGEQYF. CDR3 nucleotides: TGTGCCAGCAGTGACGGCGGGAGGGGACAGGGCGAGCAGTACTTC.

This chain uses TRBV5-1 with TRBJ2-3, with 7 bases lining up with TRBD2. V lost 5 bases, J lost 4 bases, and 7 bases stayed unmatched. The CDR3 runs to 14 residues. Per the germline V gene, CDR1 is SGHRS and CDR2 is YFSETQ. CDR3 protein: CASRSGGAADTQYF. CDR3 bases: TGCGCCAGCAGATCGGGGGGTGCCGCAGATACGCAGTATTTT.

The CDR3 loop reads CAWGGAEPYEQYF. CDR3 sequence (DNA): TGTGCCTGGGGGGGGGCGGAACCCTACGAGCAGTACTTC. The chain recombines TRBV30 with TRBJ2-7; tentative D call: TRBD2 (7 bases). The CDR3 consists of 13 residues. The germline V and J ends were trimmed by 5 bases and 2 bases, with 13 bases remaining between them. CDR1 GTSNPN and CDR2 SVGIG come from the germline V gene (reference sequence). The whole variable domain, remainder taken from reference TRBV30 and TRBJ2-7, is SQTIHQWPATLVQPVGSPLSLECTVEGTSNPNLYWYRQAAGRGLQLLFYSVGIGQISSEVPQNLSASRPQDRQFILSSKKLLLSDSGFYLCAWGGAEPYEQYFGPGTRLTVT.

The chain uses TRBV6-6 and TRBJ1-5; TRBD1 is a possible D gene (5 bases). Per germline, CDR1 MNHNY and CDR2 SVGAGI (reference sequence). V shed 4 bases and J shed 4 bases, with 14 bases lying between them. CDR3 size: 15 residues. The CDR3 DNA reads as TGTGCCAGCAGTTCGGGTGGGACGGGGAATCAGCCCCAGCATTTT. Protein sequence: CASSSGGTGNQPQHF.

The rearrangement uses TRBV5-6 and TRBJ2-6; 7 bases match TRBD1. V lost 5 bases, J lost 5 bases, and 13 bases stayed unmatched. Germline V CDR1 and CDR2: SGHDT, YYEEEE. This CDR3 is 17 amino acids long. The DNA of the CDR3 is TGTGCCAGCAGACAATCCCTAACAGGGGTTAGGGCCAACGTCCTGACTTTC. Translated: CASRQSLTGVRANVLTF. Full variable domain (missing parts from reference TRBV5-6 and TRBJ2-6): DAGVTQSPTHLIKTRGQQVTLRCSPKSGHDTVSWYQQALGQGPQFIFQYYEEEERQRGNFPDRFSGHQFPNYSSELNVNALLLGDSALYLCASRQSLTGVRANVLTFGAGSRLTVL.

The chain carries TRBV24-1 and TRBJ2-3; no reliable D call. Per the germline V gene, CDR1 is KGHDR and CDR2 is SFDVKD. This CDR3 has 14 amino acids. V lost 4 bases and J lost 2, with 9 bases in between. The CDR3 region is CATSEGGFTDTQYF. The CDR3 DNA reads as TGTGCCACCAGTGAGGGTGGATTCACAGATACGCAGTATTTT.

The chain uses TRBV20-1 and TRBJ1-4; D is uncertain. This CDR3 contains 11 residues. V was trimmed by 3 bases and J by 7 bases, leaving 6 bases between them. The germline gives CDR1 DFQATT, CDR2 SNEGSKA (reference sequence). CDR3 in DNA: TGCAGTGCTAGTCTAGGTGAAAAACTGTTTTTT. Protein product: CSASLGEKLFF.

The CDR3 spells CASSQNEGTGATDTQYF. CDR3 in DNA: TGCGCCAGCAGCCAAAACGAAGGGACAGGGGCCACAGATACGCAGTATTTT. The V call is TRBV4-3, the J call TRBJ2-3; 10 bases are shared with TRBD1. This CDR3 is built from 17 residues. Germline CDR1 and CDR2: LGHNA and YSLEER. V was clipped by 2 bases and J by 2 bases; unmatched bases: 7.

The rearrangement uses TRBV5-1 and TRBJ2-3, with TRBD2 identical over 14 bases. Trimming at V came to 4 bases and at J to 4 bases, leaving 5 bases not matched to a gene. CDR1 SGHRS and CDR2 YFSETQ come from the germline V gene. This CDR3 comprises 16 residues. For the CDR3, the DNA is TGCGCCAGCAGCAAGGGGACTAGCGGGAGCGCAGATACGCAGTATTTT. Translation gives CASSKGTSGSADTQYF.

This clone was detected only a few times. The J gene is TRBJ1-1, the V gene TRBV4-3, with TRBD1 matching 7 bases. The CDR3 contains 16 residues. The V and J ends lost 1 base and 4 bases, in that order; junction bases with no gene match: 9. The germline gives CDR1 LGHNA, CDR2 YSLEER. The CDR3 region has the DNA TGCGCCAGCAGCCAAGCTCTTCACAGGGGAGGCACTGAAGCTTTCTTT. Encoded protein: CASSQALHRGGTEAFF.

This chain links TRBV19 with TRBJ2-3, with 14 bases aligning to TRBD2. The junction had 17 bases not matched to a gene; V was cut back by 9 bases and J by 6 bases. The CDR3 is 18 residues long. CDR1 is LNHDA and CDR2 is SQIVND in the germline V gene (reference sequence). For the CDR3, the DNA is TGTGCCAGCTCCGAGGACAGAGGGACTAGCGGGAGAAGGGATACGCAGTATTTT. It is translated as CASSEDRGTSGRRDTQYF.

V gene TRBV24-1 combines with J gene TRBJ2-1; D is possibly TRBD2 (6 bases). From germline, CDR1 is KGHDR and CDR2 SFDVKD. The CDR3 sequence is 20 residues long. V gave up 7 bases and J gave up 1 base, with 28 bases separating them. CDR3 protein: CATSATLLASERSSYNEQFF. For the CDR3, the DNA is TGTGCCACCAGCGCGACCCTTCTAGCGTCGGAGAGGTCATCCTACAATGAGCAGTTCTTC.

V is TRBV2 and J is TRBJ2-7; maybe TRBD1 (5 bases). The CDR3 loop spans 14 amino acids. Germline CDR1 SNHLY, CDR2 FYNNEI. Deletions cut 1 base from V and 6 bases from J, with 13 bases between. CDR3 in amino acids: CASSEVDNVGEQYF. The CDR3 DNA sequence: TGTGCCAGCAGTGAAGTGGACAACGTAGGCGAGCAGTACTTC. Using reference TRBV2 and TRBJ2-7 for the parts outside the CDR3, the full variable domain is EPEVTQTPSHQVTQMGQEVILRCVPISNHLYFYWYRQILGQKVEFLVSFYNNEISEKSEIFDDQFSVERPDGSNFTLKIRSTKLEDSAMYFCASSEVDNVGEQYFGPGTRLTVT.

The CDR3 region is CASSQDGIGTDTQYF. As DNA, the CDR3 is TGCGCCAGCAGCCAAGACGGGATAGGCACAGATACGCAGTATTTT. This chain uses TRBV4-1 with TRBJ2-3; a possible D gene is TRBD2 (5 bases). Trimming removed 0 bases at V and 1 base at J, with 8 bases between. CDR3 size: 15 residues. Germline V gives CDR1 MGHRA, CDR2 YSYEKL.

The V and J genes are TRBV7-9 and TRBJ2-5; 8 nucleotides match TRBD1. V trimming: 5 bases; J trimming: 5 bases; junction bases outside the gene matches: 4. Germline CDR1 and CDR2: SEHNR and FQNEAQ (reference sequence). The CDR3 contains 13 residues. As DNA, the CDR3 is TGTGCCAGCAGCCCCAGGGGGCCGGAGACCCAGTACTTC. Amino acid sequence: CASSPRGPETQYF.

The chain combines TRBV11-2 with TRBJ2-3; 9 positions match TRBD2. CDR3 length equals 16 residues. The V gene end was trimmed by 3 bases and the J gene end by 2 bases; junction bases not matched to a gene: 6. Germline V gene lookup returns CDR1 SGHAT and CDR2 FQNNGV. Here the CDR3 DNA reads TGTGCCAGCAGCTTGGGGACTAGCCCGGCCACAGATACGCAGTATTTT. This sequence encodes CASSLGTSPATDTQYF. The full variable domain, completed using reference TRBV11-2 and TRBJ2-3, is EAGVAQSPRYKIIEKRQSVAFWCNPISGHATLYWYQQILGQGPKLLIQFQNNGVVDDSQLPKDRFSAERLKGVDSTLKIQPAKLEDSAVYLCASSLGTSPATDTQYFGPGTRLTVL.

The chain recombines TRBV7-2 with TRBJ2-5; perhaps TRBD2 as D (7 bases). Germline V CDR1 and CDR2: SGHTA, FQGNSA. V lost 5 bases to trimming and J lost 4 bases, with 20 bases between them. This CDR3 has 16 amino acids. The CDR3 nucleotides read TGTGCCAGCAGCCTCAGGGGCGGGAGAGATGGAGAGACCCAGTACTTC. Residues: CASSLRGGRDGETQYF.

CDR3 residues: CASSFSGGGPGNTIYF. In DNA, the CDR3 is TGTGCCAGCAGTTTTTCGGGAGGGGGGCCTGGAAACACCATATATTTT. This chain links TRBV28 with TRBJ1-3; D is possibly TRBD1 (6 bases). The CDR3 consists of 16 residues. The germline V gene has CDR1 MDHEN and CDR2 SYDVKM. Trimming removed 3 bases at V and 2 bases at J, with 14 bases between.

The rearrangement links TRBV12-3 or TRBV12-4 to TRBJ2-2; D gene unclear. Trimming removed 7 bases at V and 4 bases at J, with 10 bases between. CDR3 length: 13 residues. DNA of the CDR3: TGTGCCAGCACTCCACGGTCCACCGGGGAGCTGTTTTTT. Translated, it gives CASTPRSTGELFF.

J is TRBJ2-5 and V is TRBV6-5, with 7 nucleotides matching TRBD2. Trimming cost V 6 bases and J 5 bases; bases outside gene matches: 6. Germline V CDR1 and CDR2: MNHEY, SVGAGI. This CDR3 has 13 residues. The chain's CDR3 is CASSRDGRETQYF. CDR3 nucleotide sequence: TGTGCCAGCAGCAGGGACGGGAGGGAGACCCAGTACTTC.

The chain is built from TRBV9 and TRBJ2-3; no definite D call. The V end lost 4 bases, the J end lost 7 bases, and 10 bases lay between the germline ends. The CDR3 runs 12 residues. Germline CDR1 SGDLS, CDR2 YYNGEE. The CDR3 region is CASSSDGYTQYF. CDR3 bases: TGTGCCAGCAGCTCAGACGGATATACGCAGTATTTT.